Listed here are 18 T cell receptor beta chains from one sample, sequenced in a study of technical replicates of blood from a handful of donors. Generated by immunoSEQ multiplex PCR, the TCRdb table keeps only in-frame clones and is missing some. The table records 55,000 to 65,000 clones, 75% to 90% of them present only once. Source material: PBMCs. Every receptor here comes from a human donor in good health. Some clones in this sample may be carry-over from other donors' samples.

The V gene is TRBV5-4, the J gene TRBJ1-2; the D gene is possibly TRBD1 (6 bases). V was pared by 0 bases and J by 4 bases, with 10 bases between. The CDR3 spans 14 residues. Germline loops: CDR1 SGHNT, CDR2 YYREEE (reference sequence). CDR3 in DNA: TGTGCCAGCAGCTTGGGGCAGGGGAGCTATGGCTACACCTTC. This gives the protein CASSLGQGSYGYTF. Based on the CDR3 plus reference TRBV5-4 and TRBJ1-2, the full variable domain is ETGVTQSPTHLIKTRGQQVTLRCSSQSGHNTVSWYQQALGQGPQFIFQYYREEENGRGNFPPRFSGLQFPNYSSELNVNALELDDSALYLCASSLGQGSYGYTFGSGTRLTVV.

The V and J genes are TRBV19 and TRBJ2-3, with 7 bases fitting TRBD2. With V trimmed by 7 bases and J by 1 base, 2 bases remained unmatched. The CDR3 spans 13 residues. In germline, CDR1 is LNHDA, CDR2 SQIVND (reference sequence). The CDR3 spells CASKGLGTDTQYF. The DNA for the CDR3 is TGTGCCAGTAAAGGACTAGGCACAGATACGCAGTATTTT. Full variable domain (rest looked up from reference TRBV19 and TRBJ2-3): DGGITQSPKYLFRKEGQNVTLSCEQNLNHDAMYWYRQDPGQGLRLIYYSQIVNDFQKGDIAEGYSVSREKKESFPLTVTSAQKNPTAFYLCASKGLGTDTQYFGPGTRLTVL.

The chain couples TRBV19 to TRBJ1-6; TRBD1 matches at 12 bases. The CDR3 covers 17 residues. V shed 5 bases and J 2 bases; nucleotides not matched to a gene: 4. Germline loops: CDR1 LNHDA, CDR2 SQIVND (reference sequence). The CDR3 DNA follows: TGTGCCAGTAGTCCGGGACAGGGGGCAACCTATAATTCACCCCTCCACTTT. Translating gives CASSPGQGATYNSPLHF.

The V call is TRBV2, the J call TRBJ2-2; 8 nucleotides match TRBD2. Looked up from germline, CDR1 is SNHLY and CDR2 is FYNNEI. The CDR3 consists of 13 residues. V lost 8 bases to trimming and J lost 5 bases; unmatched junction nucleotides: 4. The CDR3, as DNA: TGTGCCAGCGCGGGAGGTAGGACCGGGGAGCTGTTTTTT. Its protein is CASAGGRTGELFF.

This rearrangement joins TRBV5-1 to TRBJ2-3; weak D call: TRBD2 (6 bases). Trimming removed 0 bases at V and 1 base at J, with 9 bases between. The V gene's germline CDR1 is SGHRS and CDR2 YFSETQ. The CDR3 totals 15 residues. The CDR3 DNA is TGCGCCAGCAGCTTGGAGGGACTGCGCACAGATACGCAGTATTTT. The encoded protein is CASSLEGLRTDTQYF.

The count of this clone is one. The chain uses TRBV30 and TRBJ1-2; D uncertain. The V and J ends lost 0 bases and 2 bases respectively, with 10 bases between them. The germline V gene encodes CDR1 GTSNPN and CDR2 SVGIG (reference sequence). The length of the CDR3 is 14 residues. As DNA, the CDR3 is TGTGCCTGGAGTGTACTTCCACTAAACTATGGCTACACCTTC. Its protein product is CAWSVLPLNYGYTF.

The CDR3 here is CASSFGTSGSWAYNEQFF. Written as DNA, the CDR3 is TGTGCCAGCAGCTTCGGGACTAGCGGGAGCTGGGCCTACAATGAGCAGTTCTTC. V is TRBV7-6 and J is TRBJ2-1; TRBD2 matches 14 bases. This CDR3 is 18 amino acids long. J was trimmed by 2 bases and V by 3 bases; bases with no gene match: 6. Germline CDR1 reads SGHVS; CDR2 reads FNYEAQ.

The CDR3 is CASREYREGTEAFF. DNA of the CDR3: TGTGCCAGCAGAGAGTACAGGGAGGGCACTGAAGCTTTCTTT. The V call is TRBV2, the J call TRBJ1-1, with a possible D match to TRBD1 (6 bases). Trimming stripped 6 bases from V and 4 bases from J, with 15 bases between. Germline CDR1 and CDR2: SNHLY and FYNNEI. The CDR3 loop spans 14 amino acids.

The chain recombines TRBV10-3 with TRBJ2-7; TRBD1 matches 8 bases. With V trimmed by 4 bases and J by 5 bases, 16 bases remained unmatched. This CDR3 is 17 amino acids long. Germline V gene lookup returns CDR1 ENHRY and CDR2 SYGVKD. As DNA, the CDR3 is TGTGCCATCAGTGGGGGCAGGGGGCTTCAGCGGAGTGACGAGCAGTACTTC. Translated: CAISGGRGLQRSDEQYF.

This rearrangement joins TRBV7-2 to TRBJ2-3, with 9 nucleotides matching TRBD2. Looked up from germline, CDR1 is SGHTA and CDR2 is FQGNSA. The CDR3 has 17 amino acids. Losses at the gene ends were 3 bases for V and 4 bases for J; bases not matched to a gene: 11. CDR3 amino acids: CASSFLSAGGRSDTQYF. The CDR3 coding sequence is TGTGCCAGCAGCTTCTTATCTGCGGGGGGGCGCTCAGATACGCAGTATTTT.

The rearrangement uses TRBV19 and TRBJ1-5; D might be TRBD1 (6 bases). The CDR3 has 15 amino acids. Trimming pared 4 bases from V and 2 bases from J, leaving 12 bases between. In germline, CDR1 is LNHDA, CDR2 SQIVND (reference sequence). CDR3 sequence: CASSTYTGRNQPQHF. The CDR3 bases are TGTGCCAGTAGTACTTACACAGGGCGCAATCAGCCCCAGCATTTT.

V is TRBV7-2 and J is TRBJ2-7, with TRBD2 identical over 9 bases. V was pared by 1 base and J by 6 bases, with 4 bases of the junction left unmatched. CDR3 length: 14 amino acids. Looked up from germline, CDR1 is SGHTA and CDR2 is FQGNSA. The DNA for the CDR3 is TGTGCCAGCAGCTTAGAGGGGACTAGCTTCGAGCAGTACTTC. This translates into CASSLEGTSFEQYF.

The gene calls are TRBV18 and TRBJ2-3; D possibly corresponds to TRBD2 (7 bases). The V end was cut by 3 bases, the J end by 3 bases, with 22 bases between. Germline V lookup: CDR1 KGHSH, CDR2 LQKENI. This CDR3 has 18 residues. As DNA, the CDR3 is TGTGCCAGCTCACCTTCAAATGTTCGGGGGGCGCGGACAGATACGCAGTATTTT. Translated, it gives CASSPSNVRGARTDTQYF.

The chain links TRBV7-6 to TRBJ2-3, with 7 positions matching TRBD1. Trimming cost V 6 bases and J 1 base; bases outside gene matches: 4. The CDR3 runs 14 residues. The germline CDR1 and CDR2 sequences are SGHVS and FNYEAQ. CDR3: CASSRGQGTDTQYF. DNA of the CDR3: TGTGCCAGCAGTCGAGGACAGGGCACAGATACGCAGTATTTT.

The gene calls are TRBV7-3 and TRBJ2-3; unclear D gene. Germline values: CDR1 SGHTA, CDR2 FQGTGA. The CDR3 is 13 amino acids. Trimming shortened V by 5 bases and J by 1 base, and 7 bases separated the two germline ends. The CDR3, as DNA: TGTGCCAGCAGCCCCGTAGGCACAGATACGCAGTATTTT. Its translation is CASSPVGTDTQYF.

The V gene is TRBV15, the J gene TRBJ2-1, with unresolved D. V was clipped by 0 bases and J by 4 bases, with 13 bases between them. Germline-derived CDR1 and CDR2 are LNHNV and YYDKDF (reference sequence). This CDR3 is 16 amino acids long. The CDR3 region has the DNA TGTGCCACCAGCAGAGATAAAGCGCCGCCGTACAATGAGCAGTTCTTC. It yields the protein CATSRDKAPPYNEQFF.

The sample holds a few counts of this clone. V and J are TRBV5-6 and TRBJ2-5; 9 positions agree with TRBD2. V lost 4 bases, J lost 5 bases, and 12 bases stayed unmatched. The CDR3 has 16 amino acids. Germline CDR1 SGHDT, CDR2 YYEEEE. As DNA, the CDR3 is TGTGCCAGCAGCCCGGGGGCGGGGGGGCTCCGGGAGACCCAGTACTTC. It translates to CASSPGAGGLRETQYF.

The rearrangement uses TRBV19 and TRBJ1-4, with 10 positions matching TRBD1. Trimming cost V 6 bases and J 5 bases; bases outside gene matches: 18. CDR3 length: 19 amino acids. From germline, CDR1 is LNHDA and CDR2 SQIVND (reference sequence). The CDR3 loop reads CASRTGQGVRQDQNEKLFF. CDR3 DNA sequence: TGTGCCAGTAGGACTGGACAGGGGGTAAGGCAAGACCAAAATGAAAAACTGTTTTTT.